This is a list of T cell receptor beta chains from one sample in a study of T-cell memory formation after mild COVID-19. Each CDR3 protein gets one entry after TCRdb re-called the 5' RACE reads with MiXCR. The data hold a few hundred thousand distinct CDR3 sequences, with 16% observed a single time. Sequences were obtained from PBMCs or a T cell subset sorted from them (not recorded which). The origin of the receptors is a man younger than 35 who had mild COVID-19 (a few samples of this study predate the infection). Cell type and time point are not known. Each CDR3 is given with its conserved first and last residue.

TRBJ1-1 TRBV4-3 CASSQAGSLGTEAFF
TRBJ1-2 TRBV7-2 CASSSTRVYTF
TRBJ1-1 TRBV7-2 CASSLEAAEAFF
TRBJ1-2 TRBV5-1 CASSGDRANYGYTF
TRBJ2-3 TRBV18 CASSPPAGTGITDTQYF
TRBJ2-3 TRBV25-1 CASSDVESPTDTQYF
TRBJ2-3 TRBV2 CASSTPAGISTDTQYF
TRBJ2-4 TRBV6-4 CASGVTKAKNIQYF
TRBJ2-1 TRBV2 CASRVSARWNEQFF
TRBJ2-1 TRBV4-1 CASSQVDSFYNEQFF
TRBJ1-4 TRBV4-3 CASSSQPGQGDEKLFF